This T cell receptor (beta chain) emerged from a study of quantifying T cell responses using KT2 cells. At the level of the study: Reverse transcription used primers in the TCR alpha and beta constant regions. The second PCR was a qPCR stopped at a predetermined fluorescence threshold.

V dropped 4 bases and J dropped 4; count of bases not matched to a gene: 3. Germline CDR1 and CDR2: MDHEN and SYDVKM. This CDR3 is 13 amino acids long. An oligo carrying a UMI was ligated to the cDNA 3' end. The first PCR ran around 4 cycles with an equimolar RC1.1 and RC1.2 beta primer mix. From the second PCR onward, TCR alpha and beta chains were processed separately. TCRdb reprocessed the UMI-ligation and nested PCR reads with MiXCR, giving one entry per CDR3 protein. The table shows 25,000 to 35,000 distinct CDR3 sequences, with 9% to 12% occurring only once. The sample is PBMC spiked with counted cells of clone KT2. KT2 cells were mixed with fixed PBMC numbers at varying ratios. This clonotype showed up many times.

Material for sequencing was PBMCs spiked with cells of the T cell clone KT2. The chain employs TRBV28 and TRBJ2-7, with 8 bases that match TRBD2. The receptor was isolated from a human donor. The CDR3 sequence is CASSSGGDYEQYF. Written as DNA, the CDR3 is TGTGCCAGCAGTTCGGGGGGGGATTACGAGCAGTACTTC.